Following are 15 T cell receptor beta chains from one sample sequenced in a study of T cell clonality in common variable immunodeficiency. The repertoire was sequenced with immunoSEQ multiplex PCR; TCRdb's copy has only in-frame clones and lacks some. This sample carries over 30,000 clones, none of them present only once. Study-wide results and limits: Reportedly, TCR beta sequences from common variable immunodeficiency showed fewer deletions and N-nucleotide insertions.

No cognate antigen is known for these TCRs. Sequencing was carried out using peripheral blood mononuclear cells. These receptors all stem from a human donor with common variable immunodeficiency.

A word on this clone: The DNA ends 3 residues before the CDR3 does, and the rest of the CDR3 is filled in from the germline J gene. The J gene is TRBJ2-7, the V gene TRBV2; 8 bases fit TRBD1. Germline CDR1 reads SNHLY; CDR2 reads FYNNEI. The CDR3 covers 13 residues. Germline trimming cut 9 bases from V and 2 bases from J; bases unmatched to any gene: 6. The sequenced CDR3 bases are TGTGCCAGAGCGCAGACAGGGGCCTACGAG. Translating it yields CARAQTGAYE. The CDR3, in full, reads CARAQTGAYEQYF. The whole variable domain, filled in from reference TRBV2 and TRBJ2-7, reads EPEVTQTPSHQVTQMGQEVILRCVPISNHLYFYWYRQILGQKVEFLVSFYNNEISEKSEIFDDQFSVERPDGSNFTLKIRSTKLEDSAMYFCARAQTGAYEQYFGPGTRLTVT.

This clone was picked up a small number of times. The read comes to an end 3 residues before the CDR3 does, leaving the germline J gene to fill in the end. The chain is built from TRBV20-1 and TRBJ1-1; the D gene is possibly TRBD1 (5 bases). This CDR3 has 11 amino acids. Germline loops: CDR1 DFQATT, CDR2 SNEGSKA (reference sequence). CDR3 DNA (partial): TGCAGTGCTCAATCGGGGGGGGGA. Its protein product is CSAQSGGG. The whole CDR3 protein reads CSAQSGGGAFF.

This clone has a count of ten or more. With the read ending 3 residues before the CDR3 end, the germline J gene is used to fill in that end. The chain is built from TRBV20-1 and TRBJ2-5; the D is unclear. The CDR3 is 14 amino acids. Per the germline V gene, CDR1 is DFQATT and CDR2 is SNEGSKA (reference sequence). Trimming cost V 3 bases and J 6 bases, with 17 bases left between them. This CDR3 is CSASSERYNKTQYF. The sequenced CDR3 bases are TGCAGTGCTAGCTCTGAGAGGTACAATAAGACC.

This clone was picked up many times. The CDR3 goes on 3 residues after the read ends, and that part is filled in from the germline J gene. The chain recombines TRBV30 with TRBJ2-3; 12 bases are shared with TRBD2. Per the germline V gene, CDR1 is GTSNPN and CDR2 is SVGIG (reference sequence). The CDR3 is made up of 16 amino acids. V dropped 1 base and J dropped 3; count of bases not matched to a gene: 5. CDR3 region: CAWSGRLAGVTDTQYF. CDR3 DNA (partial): TGTGCCTGGAGTGGGAGACTAGCGGGAGTGACAGATACG.

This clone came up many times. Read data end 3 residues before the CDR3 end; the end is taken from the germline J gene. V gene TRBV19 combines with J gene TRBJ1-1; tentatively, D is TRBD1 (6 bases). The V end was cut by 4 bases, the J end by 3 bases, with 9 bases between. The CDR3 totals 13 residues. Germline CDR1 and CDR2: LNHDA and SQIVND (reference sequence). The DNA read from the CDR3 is TGTGCCAGTAGTAGTTACAGGGACACTGAA. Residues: CASSSYRDTE. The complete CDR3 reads CASSSYRDTEAFF.

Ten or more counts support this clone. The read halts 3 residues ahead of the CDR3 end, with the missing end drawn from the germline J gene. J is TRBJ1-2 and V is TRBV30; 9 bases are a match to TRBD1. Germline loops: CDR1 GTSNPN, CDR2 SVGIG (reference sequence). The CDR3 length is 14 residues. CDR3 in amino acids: CAWSVETGGTGYTF. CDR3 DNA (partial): TGTGCCTGGAGTGTCGAGACAGGGGGTACGGGC. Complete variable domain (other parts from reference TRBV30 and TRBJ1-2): SQTIHQWPATLVQPVGSPLSLECTVEGTSNPNLYWYRQAAGRGLQLLFYSVGIGQISSEVPQNLSASRPQDRQFILSSKKLLLSDSGFYLCAWSVETGGTGYTFGSGTRLTVV.

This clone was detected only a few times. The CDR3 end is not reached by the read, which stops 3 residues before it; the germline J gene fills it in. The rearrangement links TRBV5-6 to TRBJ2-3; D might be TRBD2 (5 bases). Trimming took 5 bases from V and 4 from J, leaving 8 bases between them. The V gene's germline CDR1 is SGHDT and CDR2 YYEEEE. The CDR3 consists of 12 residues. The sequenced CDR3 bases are TGTGCCAGCAGAACTAGGGCAGATACG. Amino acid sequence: CASRTRADT. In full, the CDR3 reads CASRTRADTQYF.

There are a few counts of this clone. The CDR3 loop is CASSRAGTAGDYEQYF. CDR3 DNA (partial): TGTGCCAGTAGTAGAGCCGGGACGGCGGGGGACTACGAG. The chain joins TRBV19 to TRBJ2-7; TRBD2 aligns across 7 bases. The read is 3 residues too short to cover the CDR3 end, so that end is filled in from the germline J gene. Germline V gives CDR1 LNHDA, CDR2 SQIVND (reference sequence). J gave up 3 bases and V 4 bases, and 12 bases lay outside the gene matches. This CDR3 is 16 amino acids long. The full variable domain, completed using reference TRBV19 and TRBJ2-7, is DGGITQSPKYLFRKEGQNVTLSCEQNLNHDAMYWYRQDPGQGLRLIYYSQIVNDFQKGDIAEGYSVSREKKESFPLTVTSAQKNPTAFYLCASSRAGTAGDYEQYFGPGTRLTVT.

CDR3 DNA, as far as it was read: TGTGCCAGCAGCTTAGAGGGTCCCGAG. Amino acids: CASSLEGPE. Given in full, the CDR3 is CASSLEGPEQYF. The rearrangement links TRBV11-1 to TRBJ2-7; the D is unclear. Read coverage stops 3 residues before the CDR3 terminus; the germline J gene supplies the remainder. V was trimmed by 1 base and J by 6 bases, leaving 7 bases between them. CDR3 length equals 12 residues. CDR1 is SGHAT, CDR2 FQDESV, per germline (reference sequence).

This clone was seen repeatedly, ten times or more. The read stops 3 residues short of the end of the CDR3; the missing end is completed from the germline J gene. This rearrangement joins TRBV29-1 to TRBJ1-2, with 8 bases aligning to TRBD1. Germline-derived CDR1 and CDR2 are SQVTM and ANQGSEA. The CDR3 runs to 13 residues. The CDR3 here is CSVEQGAREGYTF. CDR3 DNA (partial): TGCAGCGTTGAGCAGGGGGCACGCGAGGGC.

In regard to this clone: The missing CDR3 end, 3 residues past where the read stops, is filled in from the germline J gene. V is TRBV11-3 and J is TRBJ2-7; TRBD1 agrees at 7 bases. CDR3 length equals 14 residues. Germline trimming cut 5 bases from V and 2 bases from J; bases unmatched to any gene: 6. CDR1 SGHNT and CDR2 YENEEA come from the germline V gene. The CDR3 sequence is CASSKRTGAYEQYF. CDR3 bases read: TGTGCCAGCAGCAAACGGACAGGAGCCTACGAG.

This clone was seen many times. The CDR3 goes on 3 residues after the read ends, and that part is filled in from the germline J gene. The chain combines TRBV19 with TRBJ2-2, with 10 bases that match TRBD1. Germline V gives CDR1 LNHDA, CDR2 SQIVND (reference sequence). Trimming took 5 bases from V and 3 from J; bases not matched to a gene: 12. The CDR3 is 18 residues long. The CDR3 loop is CASSFPPGQGRDTGELFF. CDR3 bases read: TGTGCCAGTAGTTTTCCCCCGGGACAGGGGCGAGACACCGGGGAG.

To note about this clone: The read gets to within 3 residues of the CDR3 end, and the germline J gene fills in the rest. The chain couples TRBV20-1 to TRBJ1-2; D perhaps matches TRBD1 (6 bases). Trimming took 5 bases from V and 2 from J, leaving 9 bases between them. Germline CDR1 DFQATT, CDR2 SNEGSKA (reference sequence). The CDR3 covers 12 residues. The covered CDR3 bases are TGCAGTGCTGAGGGGGGGAACTATGGC. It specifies CSAEGGNYG. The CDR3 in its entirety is CSAEGGNYGYTF.

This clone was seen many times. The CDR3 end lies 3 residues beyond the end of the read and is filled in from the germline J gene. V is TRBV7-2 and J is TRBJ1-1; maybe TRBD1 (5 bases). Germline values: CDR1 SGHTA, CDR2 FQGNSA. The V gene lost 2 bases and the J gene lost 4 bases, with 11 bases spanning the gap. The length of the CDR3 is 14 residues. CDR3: CASSLTQGSTEAFF. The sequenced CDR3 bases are TGTGCCAGCAGCTTAACCCAGGGAAGCACTGAA. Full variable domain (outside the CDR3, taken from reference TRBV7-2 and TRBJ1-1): GAGVSQSPSNKVTEKGKDVELRCDPISGHTALYWYRQSLGQGLEFLIYFQGNSAPDKSGLPSDRFSAERTGGSVSTLTIQRTQQEDSAVYLCASSLTQGSTEAFFGQGTRLTVV.

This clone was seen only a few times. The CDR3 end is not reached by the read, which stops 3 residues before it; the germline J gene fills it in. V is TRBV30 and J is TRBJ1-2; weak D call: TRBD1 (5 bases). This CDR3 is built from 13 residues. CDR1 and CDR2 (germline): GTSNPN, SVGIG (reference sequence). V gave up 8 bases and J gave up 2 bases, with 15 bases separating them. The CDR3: CASSMGGNYGYTF. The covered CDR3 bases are TGTGCCAGTAGTATGGGGGGGAACTATGGC. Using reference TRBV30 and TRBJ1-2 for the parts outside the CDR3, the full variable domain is SQTIHQWPATLVQPVGSPLSLECTVEGTSNPNLYWYRQAAGRGLQLLFYSVGIGQISSEVPQNLSASRPQDRQFILSSKKLLLSDSGFYLCASSMGGNYGYTFGSGTRLTVV.